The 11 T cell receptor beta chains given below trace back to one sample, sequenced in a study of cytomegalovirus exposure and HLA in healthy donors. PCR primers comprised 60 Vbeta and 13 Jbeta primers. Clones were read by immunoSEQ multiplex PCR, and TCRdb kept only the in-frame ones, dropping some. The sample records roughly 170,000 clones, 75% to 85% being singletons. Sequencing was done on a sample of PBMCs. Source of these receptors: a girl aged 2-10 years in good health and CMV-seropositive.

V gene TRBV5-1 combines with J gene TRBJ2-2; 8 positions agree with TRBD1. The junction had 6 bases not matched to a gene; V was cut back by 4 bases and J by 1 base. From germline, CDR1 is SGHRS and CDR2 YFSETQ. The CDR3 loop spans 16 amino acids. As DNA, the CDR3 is TGCGCCAGCAGCCCAGAAGGGACAGGGAACACCGGGGAGCTGTTTTTT. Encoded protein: CASSPEGTGNTGELFF.

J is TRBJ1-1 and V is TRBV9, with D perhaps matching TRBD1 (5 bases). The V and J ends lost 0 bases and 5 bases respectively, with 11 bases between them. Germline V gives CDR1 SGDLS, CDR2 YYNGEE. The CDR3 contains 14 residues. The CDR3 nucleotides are TGTGCCAGCAGCGTAGGGCCAGGGCGAACTGAAGCTTTCTTT. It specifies CASSVGPGRTEAFF.

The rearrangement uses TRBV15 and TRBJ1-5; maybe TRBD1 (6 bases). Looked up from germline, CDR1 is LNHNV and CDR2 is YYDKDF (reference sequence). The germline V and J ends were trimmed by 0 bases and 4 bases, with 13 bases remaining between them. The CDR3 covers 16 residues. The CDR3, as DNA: TGTGCCACCAGCAGAGATTTGGGGGCGCGAAATCAGCCCCAGCATTTT. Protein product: CATSRDLGARNQPQHF.

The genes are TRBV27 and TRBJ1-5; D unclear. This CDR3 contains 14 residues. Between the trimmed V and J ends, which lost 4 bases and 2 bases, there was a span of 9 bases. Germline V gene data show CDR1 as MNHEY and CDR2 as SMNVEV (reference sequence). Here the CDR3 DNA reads TGTGCCAGCAGTTCACTCGGAGGCAATCAGCCCCAGCATTTT. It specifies CASSSLGGNQPQHF.

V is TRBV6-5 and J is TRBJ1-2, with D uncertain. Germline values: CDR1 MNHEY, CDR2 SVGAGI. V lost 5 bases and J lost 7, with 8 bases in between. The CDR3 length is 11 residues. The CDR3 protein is CASSETGGYTF. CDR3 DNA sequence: TGTGCCAGCAGTGAAACGGGTGGCTACACCTTC.

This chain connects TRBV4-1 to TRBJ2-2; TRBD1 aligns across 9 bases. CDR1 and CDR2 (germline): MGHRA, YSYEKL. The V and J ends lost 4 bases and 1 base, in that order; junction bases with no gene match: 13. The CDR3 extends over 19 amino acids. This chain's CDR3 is CASSRKDRGGVWNTGELFF. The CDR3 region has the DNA TGCGCCAGCAGCCGGAAAGACAGGGGGGGAGTGTGGAACACCGGGGAGCTGTTTTTT.

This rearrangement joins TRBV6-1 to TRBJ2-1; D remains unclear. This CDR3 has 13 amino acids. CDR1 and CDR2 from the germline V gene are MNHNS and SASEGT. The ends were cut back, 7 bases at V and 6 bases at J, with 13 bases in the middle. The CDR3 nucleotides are TGTGCCAGCACTTACACCCTTCTCAATGAGCAGTTCTTC. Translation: CASTYTLLNEQFF.

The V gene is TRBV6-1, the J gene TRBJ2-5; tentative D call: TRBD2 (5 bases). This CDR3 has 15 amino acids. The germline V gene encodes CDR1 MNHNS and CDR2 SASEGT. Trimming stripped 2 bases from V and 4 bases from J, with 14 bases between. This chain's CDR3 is CASSEIGSVAETQYF. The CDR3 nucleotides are TGTGCCAGCAGTGAAATAGGTAGCGTCGCAGAGACCCAGTACTTC.

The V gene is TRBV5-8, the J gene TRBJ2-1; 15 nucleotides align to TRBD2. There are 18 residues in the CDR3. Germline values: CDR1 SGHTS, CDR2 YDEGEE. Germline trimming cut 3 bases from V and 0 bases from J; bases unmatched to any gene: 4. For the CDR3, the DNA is TGTGCCAGCAGCTCCGGACTAGCGGGAGGGTTCTCCTACAATGAGCAGTTCTTC. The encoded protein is CASSSGLAGGFSYNEQFF.

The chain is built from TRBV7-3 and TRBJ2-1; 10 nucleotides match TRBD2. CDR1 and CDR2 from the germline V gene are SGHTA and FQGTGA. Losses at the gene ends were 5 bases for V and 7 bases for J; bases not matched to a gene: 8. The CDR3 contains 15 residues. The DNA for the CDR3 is TGTGCCAGCAGCCCCTCTAGCGGGAGTCCTAATGAGCAGTTCTTC. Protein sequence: CASSPSSGSPNEQFF.

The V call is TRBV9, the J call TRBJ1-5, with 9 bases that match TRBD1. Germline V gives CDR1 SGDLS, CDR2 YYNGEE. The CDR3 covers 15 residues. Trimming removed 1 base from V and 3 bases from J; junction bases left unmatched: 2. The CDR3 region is CASSVRDRDNQPQHF. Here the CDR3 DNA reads TGTGCCAGCAGCGTAAGGGACAGGGACAATCAGCCCCAGCATTTT. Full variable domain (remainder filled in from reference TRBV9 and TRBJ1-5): DSGVTQTPKHLITATGQRVTLRCSPRSGDLSVYWYQQSLDQGLQFLIQYYNGEERAKGNILERFSAQQFPDLHSELNLSSLELGDSALYFCASSVRDRDNQPQHFGDGTRLSIL.